This paragraph covers one T cell receptor (beta chain) sequence. TCRdb keeps only in-frame clones here, not all; method: immunoSEQ multiplex PCR. The data show 50,000 to 80,000 clones, around four fifths seen once. These data originate in a study of OX40 agonist ivuxolimab in advanced cancers. This CDR3 spans 14 amino acids. Trimming removed 3 bases from V and 8 bases from J; junction bases left unmatched: 5. Germline CDR1 reads SGHRS; CDR2 reads YFSETQ. Sequencing used CD4+ or CD8+ T cells sorted from blood, obtained in a trial of the OX40 agonist ivuxolimab. The V and J genes are TRBV5-1 and TRBJ1-6; TRBD1 matches at 7 bases. This clonotype was obtained from an adult with an advanced solid tumor such as melanoma, head and neck, liver or kidney cancer. CDR3 sequence: CASSWGQQDSPLHF. The CDR3, as DNA: TGCGCCAGCAGCTGGGGACAGCAAGATTCACCCCTCCACTTT.